A selection of T cell receptor beta chains follows, all from one sample in a study of radiotherapy plus CTLA-4 blockade in lung cancer. Using immunoSEQ multiplex PCR, the repertoire was profiled, and TCRdb retains in-frame clones only, with some absent. This sample has about 49,000 clones, with more than 75% found just once. Sequences were derived from peripheral blood, sampled from a patient treated with radiotherapy plus ipilimumab. These receptors all stem from a human donor with non-small cell lung cancer whose response to radiotherapy plus ipilimumab could not be evaluated. CDR3s include the opening cysteine and the closing phenylalanine or tryptophan. The order of the fields is D gene, V gene, clone size, J gene, CDR3 protein, CDR3 DNA. A D gene is named only where the DNA matches it firmly. Clone size appears in some rows only: once, few, many, or a class for an expanded clone.

>NA|TRBV5-8|NA|TRBJ1-1
CASSLVFRNTEAFF
TGTGCCAGCAGCTTGGTGTTTAGGAACACTGAAGCTTTCTTT
>NA|TRBV7-2|NA|TRBJ2-2
CASSYRLGGELFF
TGTGCCAGCAGCTACAGGCTGGGCGGGGAGCTGTTTTTT
>NA|TRBV19|NA|TRBJ1-3
CASRDSARNTIYF
TGTGCCAGCAGGGATTCAGCCCGAAACACCATATATTTT
>NA|TRBV9|NA|TRBJ2-2
CASSVLSTGELFF
TGTGCCAGCAGCGTACTGTCCACCGGGGAGCTGTTTTTT
>NA|TRBV28|NA|TRBJ1-3
CASSPSGLGGDGNTIYF
TGTGCCAGCAGCCCCTCGGGGTTGGGGGGAGATGGAAACACCATATATTTT
>TRBD1|TRBV5-5|NA|TRBJ1-4
CASSLGQPNEKLFF
TGTGCCAGCAGCCTGGGACAGCCGAATGAAAAACTGTTTTTT
>NA|TRBV13|NA|TRBJ1-2
CASSLMVGGVDIYGYTF
TGTGCCAGCAGCTTAATGGTGGGAGGGGTAGACATCTATGGCTACACCTTC
>NA|TRBV5-1|NA|TRBJ1-3
CASSLSGDSGNTIYF
TGCGCCAGCAGCTTGTCGGGGGACTCTGGAAACACCATATATTTT
>NA|TRBV11-2|NA|TRBJ2-3
CASSNQQGGTDTQYF
TGTGCCAGCAGCAACCAACAGGGCGGCACAGATACGCAGTATTTT
>NA|TRBV20-1|NA|TRBJ1-2
CSASGGVGYTF
TGCAGTGCTAGTGGCGGGGTCGGCTACACCTTC
>NA|TRBV4-2|NA|TRBJ1-2
CASRQDYGYTF
TGTGCCAGCAGACAGGACTATGGCTACACCTTC
>NA|TRBV28|NA|TRBJ2-7
CASSLLQGTYEQYF
TGTGCCAGCAGTTTGCTTCAGGGTACCTACGAGCAGTACTTC
>TRBD1|TRBV7-8|NA|TRBJ2-2
CASSLGRGLNTGELFF
TGTGCCAGCAGCTTAGGCAGGGGGCTCAACACCGGGGAGCTGTTTTTT
>NA|TRBV4-3|NA|TRBJ1-1
CASSLGGDTEAFF
TGCGCCAGCAGCCTCGGGGGGGACACTGAAGCTTTCTTT
>TRBD1|TRBV25-1|NA|TRBJ1-2
CASSYRQGDGYTF
TGTGCCAGCAGCTATAGACAGGGGGATGGCTACACCTTC
>NA|TRBV4-1|NA|TRBJ1-1
CASSQGTAMNTEAFF
TGCGCCAGCAGCCAAGGGACAGCGATGAACACTGAAGCTTTCTTT
>NA|TRBV6-1|NA|TRBJ1-2
CASTKLPPEGYGYTF
TGTGCCAGCACGAAACTCCCTCCCGAGGGCTATGGCTACACCTTC
>TRBD1|TRBV19|NA|TRBJ2-1
CASSIVGQGAWNEQFF
TGTGCCAGTAGTATAGTAGGGCAGGGGGCGTGGAATGAGCAGTTCTTC
>NA|TRBV7-2|few|TRBJ2-4
CASSSSGSINIQYF
TGTGCCAGCAGCTCCTCCGGGTCGATAAACATTCAGTACTTC
>TRBD2|TRBV9|NA|TRBJ2-7
CASSVEAGDVDEQYF
TGTGCCAGCAGCGTAGAGGCGGGAGACGTGGACGAGCAGTACTTC
>NA|TRBV28|NA|TRBJ1-5
CASSREPDQPQHF
TGTGCCAGCAGTCGGGAACCAGATCAGCCCCAGCATTTT
>TRBD1|TRBV18|NA|TRBJ1-1
CASSTVLTGGLTEAFF
TGTGCCAGCTCGACAGTGTTGACAGGGGGCCTAACTGAAGCTTTCTTT
>NA|TRBV28|NA|TRBJ1-5
CASTPGTVSNQPQHF
TGTGCCAGCACTCCGGGTACGGTTAGCAATCAGCCCCAGCATTTT
>TRBD2|TRBV6-1|NA|TRBJ2-6
CASSGRLAAGSGANVLTF
TGTGCCAGCAGTGGGAGACTAGCCGCCGGCTCTGGGGCCAACGTCCTGACTTTC
>NA|TRBV11-2|NA|TRBJ2-2
CASSSNHAGTDTGELFF
TGTGCCAGCAGCTCAAACCACGCGGGGACAGACACCGGGGAGCTGTTTTTT
>TRBD2|TRBV11-3|NA|TRBJ2-1
CASSVSGSTYNEQFF
TGTGCCAGCAGCGTGAGCGGGAGTACCTACAATGAGCAGTTCTTC
>NA|TRBV19|NA|TRBJ1-5
CASSIVMGGAQAFQPQHF
TGTGCCAGTAGTATAGTCATGGGAGGGGCCCAAGCGTTTCAGCCCCAGCATTTT
>NA|TRBV9|once|TRBJ1-5
CASSTWDLGQPQHF
TGTGCCAGCAGCACCTGGGACTTAGGGCAGCCCCAGCATTTT
>NA|TRBV10-3|NA|TRBJ1-3
CAISESGSSGNTIYF
TGTGCCATCAGTGAGTCGGGCAGCTCTGGAAACACCATATATTTT
>NA|TRBV6-6|NA|TRBJ2-7
CASSYYGGASYEQYF
TGTGCCAGCAGTTACTACGGCGGGGCCTCCTACGAGCAGTACTTC
>TRBD1|TRBV7-3|NA|TRBJ1-1
CASSLRGPLGTEAFF
TGTGCCAGCAGCCTCAGGGGGCCCTTGGGCACTGAAGCTTTCTTT
>NA|TRBV7-9|NA|TRBJ2-1
CASSQRVSSYNEQFF
TGTGCCAGCAGCCAACGGGTGAGCTCCTACAATGAGCAGTTCTTC
>NA|TRBV5-1|NA|TRBJ1-1
CASSSGMRWDTEAFF
TGCGCCAGCAGCTCGGGGATGAGATGGGACACTGAAGCTTTCTTT
>NA|TRBV5-8|NA|TRBJ2-7
CASSPGIFEDHYEQYF
TGTGCCAGCAGTCCAGGGATCTTTGAAGACCACTACGAGCAGTACTTC
>NA|TRBV7-3|NA|TRBJ2-3
CASSLTGLGDTQYF
TGTGCCAGCAGCTTAACGGGCCTGGGAGATACGCAGTATTTT
>NA|TRBV11-2|NA|TRBJ1-1
CASSPGRDGTEAFF
TGTGCCAGCAGCCCCGGCAGGGATGGTACTGAAGCTTTCTTT
>TRBD2|TRBV7-2|once|TRBJ2-3
CASSVSGIGTDTQYF
TGTGCCAGCAGCGTAAGCGGGATAGGCACAGATACGCAGTATTTT
>TRBD2|TRBV7-2|NA|TRBJ2-7
CASSPRGSTSVHYEQYF
TGTGCCAGCAGCCCCCGGGGATCGACTAGCGTTCACTACGAGCAGTACTTC
>NA|TRBV28|NA|TRBJ1-3
CASSPPGKPGNTIYF
TGTGCCAGCAGTCCACCCGGGAAACCGGGAAACACCATATATTTT
>TRBD1|TRBV9|NA|TRBJ2-7
CASSPEGQGAPNEQYF
TGTGCCAGCAGCCCCGAGGGACAGGGGGCTCCAAACGAGCAGTACTTC
>TRBD2|TRBV7-3|NA|TRBJ2-1
CASSPQTSGNNEQFF
TGTGCCAGCAGCCCCCAGACTAGCGGCAACAATGAGCAGTTCTTC
>NA|TRBV28|NA|TRBJ1-3
CASSLRQASSGNTIYF
TGTGCCAGCAGTTTAAGGCAGGCCTCCTCTGGAAACACCATATATTTT